These 22 T cell receptor beta chains were sequenced from one sample in a study of T-cell memory formation after mild COVID-19. TCRdb re-called the 5' RACE reads through MiXCR, storing one row per CDR3 protein. The sample has about 350,000 distinct CDR3 sequences, roughly 13% seen once. Sequenced: PBMCs or a T cell subset sorted from them (not recorded which). These receptor sequences come from a man between 18 and 29 years old who had mild COVID-19 (a few samples of this study predate the infection). Cell type and time point are not known.

The table lists this clonotype with many counts. The V call is TRBV18, the J call TRBJ2-2; 7 bases match TRBD1. The CDR3 totals 14 residues. Germline V gives CDR1 KGHSH, CDR2 LQKENI. Germline trimming cut 3 bases from V and 4 bases from J; bases unmatched to any gene: 2. Written as DNA, the CDR3 is TGTGCCAGCTCACCGCGACAGGGCACCGGGGAGCTGTTTTTT. It codes for CASSPRQGTGELFF.

This clonotype was found a few times. The rearrangement joins TRBV7-2 to TRBJ2-2, with D perhaps TRBD1 or TRBD2 (5 bases each). Trimming removed 1 base from V and 9 bases from J, with 15 bases in between. Germline CDR1 is SGHTA and CDR2 is FQGNSA. There are 15 residues in the CDR3. The CDR3 sequence is CASSLEGTPARELFF. CDR3 sequence (DNA): TGTGCCAGCAGCTTAGAAGGGACCCCAGCGAGGGAGCTGTTTTTT.

The chain uses TRBV7-8 and TRBJ1-4; possibly TRBD1 for D (5 bases). This CDR3 has 15 amino acids. Germline-derived CDR1 and CDR2 are SGHVS and FQNEAQ. Trimming took 4 bases from V and 5 from J, leaving 14 bases between them. CDR3 coding DNA: TGTGCCAGCAGCTCTAGGGCCGGGGGAAATGAAAAACTGTTTTTT. Translated: CASSSRAGGNEKLFF. The full variable domain, with the rest looked up from reference TRBV7-8 and TRBJ1-4, is GAGVSQSPRYKVAKRGQDVALRCDPISGHVSLFWYQQALGQGPEFLTYFQNEAQLDKSGLPSDRFFAERPEGSVSTLKIQRTQQEDSAVYLCASSSRAGGNEKLFFGSGTQLSVL.

The chain couples TRBV27 to TRBJ1-3; D may be TRBD1 (5 bases). The germline gives CDR1 MNHEY, CDR2 SMNVEV (reference sequence). The V end was cut by 5 bases, the J end by 2 bases, with 16 bases between. This CDR3 is 16 amino acids long. This chain's CDR3 is CASSGRGFSAGNTIYF. CDR3 coding DNA: TGTGCCAGCAGTGGTCGGGGGTTCAGTGCTGGAAACACCATATATTTT.

This sequence joins TRBV7-9 and TRBJ1-1, with D uncertain. This CDR3 has 13 residues. Per germline, CDR1 SEHNR and CDR2 FQNEAQ (reference sequence). With 4 bases removed from V and 0 bases from J, the gap between germline ends came to 6 bases. DNA of the CDR3: TGTGCCAGCAGCTATCCCATGAACACTGAAGCTTTCTTT. This encodes CASSYPMNTEAFF.

The CDR3 spells CASSVDKRIQETQYF. The CDR3, as DNA: TGTGCCAGCAGCGTGGACAAGAGGATACAAGAGACCCAGTACTTC. The V and J genes are TRBV9 and TRBJ2-5, with a weak D call TRBD1 (5 bases). V shed 2 bases and J shed 2 bases, with 13 bases lying between them. Germline CDR1 reads SGDLS; CDR2 reads YYNGEE. The CDR3 consists of 15 residues.

The V gene is TRBV6-5, the J gene TRBJ2-7; a possible D gene is TRBD2 (7 bases). Per germline, CDR1 MNHEY and CDR2 SVGAGI. V was cut by 10 bases and J by 2 bases, with 18 bases left in between. This CDR3 region has 14 residues. The CDR3 nucleotides are TGTGCCACCAGGATTAGGGGGGGTCCCTACGAGCAGTACTTC. It specifies CATRIRGGPYEQYF.

This chain links TRBV7-9 with TRBJ2-1; D remains ambiguous. The CDR3 runs to 13 residues. The germline CDR1 and CDR2 sequences are SEHNR and FQNEAQ (reference sequence). V was pared by 1 base and J by 7 bases, with 8 bases between. CDR3 sequence: CASSLVWENEQFF. Written as DNA, the CDR3 is TGTGCCAGCAGCTTAGTGTGGGAAAATGAGCAGTTCTTC.

This clonotype was observed a handful of times. This chain joins TRBV12-3 or TRBV12-4 and TRBJ2-2, with TRBD1 identical over 7 bases. Trimming removed 6 bases from V and 6 bases from J; junction bases left unmatched: 4. The CDR3 covers 13 residues. The CDR3 here is CASRPRGPGELFF. In nucleotides, the CDR3 is TGTGCCAGCAGACCGAGGGGGCCCGGGGAGCTGTTTTTT.

V gene TRBV4-1 combines with J gene TRBJ1-2; weak D call: TRBD1 (6 bases). V shed 4 bases and J shed 2 bases, with 11 bases lying between them. The CDR3 totals 14 residues. CDR1 is MGHRA, CDR2 YSYEKL, per germline. The CDR3, as DNA: TGCGCCAGCAGCCCGGGGGACACCAACTATGGCTACACCTTC. Protein product: CASSPGDTNYGYTF.

This chain joins TRBV5-1 and TRBJ2-2, with D possibly TRBD2 on 5 matching bases. The CDR3 is 16 amino acids. Germline V lookup: CDR1 SGHRS, CDR2 YFSETQ. The V end lost 0 bases, the J end lost 2 bases, and 11 bases lay between the germline ends. The CDR3 DNA is TGCGCCAGCAGCTTGGTAGGGCTAGCTAACACCGGGGAGCTGTTTTTT. Translation gives CASSLVGLANTGELFF.

To note about this clonotype: The junction departs from germline at one end; a sequencing error may be responsible. The V and J genes are TRBV5-1 and TRBJ2-4; 9 positions match TRBD1. CDR1 SGHRS and CDR2 YFSETQ come from the germline V gene. CDR3 size: 14 residues. In DNA form, the CDR3 reads TGCGCCAGCAGCCCGGGGGTTCCCTCGGGACAGGGCCACTTC. Protein sequence: CASSPGVPSGQGHF.

This clonotype was detected only a few times. The V call is TRBV6-8, the J call TRBJ2-2; D gene unclear. From germline, CDR1 is MNHGY and CDR2 SAAAGT. The CDR3 loop spans 18 amino acids. V was trimmed by 0 bases and J by 4 bases, leaving 18 bases between them. The CDR3 nucleotides read TGTGCCAGCAGTTACTCGACTCCACGCGGATCCTCCACCGGGGAGCTGTTTTTT. Protein product: CASSYSTPRGSSTGELFF.

This clonotype has more than one count but fewer than ten. V usage is TRBV7-9 and J usage is TRBJ1-5; D unclear. V lost 3 bases and J lost 3, with 18 bases in between. CDR3 length: 17 residues. The germline V gene encodes CDR1 SEHNR and CDR2 FQNEAQ (reference sequence). The CDR3 reads CASSFEFGRPNNQPQHF. The CDR3 DNA follows: TGTGCCAGCAGCTTTGAATTCGGCAGGCCTAACAATCAGCCCCAGCATTTT.

This clonotype appeared a few times. The V gene is TRBV5-6, the J gene TRBJ1-5, with TRBD1 matching 8 bases. V lost 2 bases, J lost 6 bases, and 4 bases stayed unmatched. CDR1 and CDR2 (germline): SGHDT, YYEEEE. The CDR3 spans 14 residues. The CDR3 sequence is CASSFDRGVQPQHF. The CDR3 DNA reads as TGTGCCAGCAGCTTCGACAGGGGTGTTCAGCCCCAGCATTTT.

This clonotype showed up many times. CDR3 protein: CASSPPTLNTGELFF. In DNA, the CDR3 is TGCGCCAGCAGCCCCCCCACCTTGAACACCGGGGAGCTGTTTTTT. The genes are TRBV4-1 and TRBJ2-2, with D unresolved. Trimming pared 4 bases from V and 1 base from J, leaving 10 bases between. The CDR3 sequence is 15 residues long. Germline V gene data show CDR1 as MGHRA and CDR2 as YSYEKL.

The gene calls are TRBV3-1 and TRBJ1-1; D uncertain. The CDR3 is 14 amino acids. V was pared by 1 base and J by 4 bases, with 10 bases between. The germline gives CDR1 LGHDT, CDR2 YNNKEL (reference sequence). The CDR3 nucleotides are TGTGCCAGCAGCCAAGTGGTGAAGGGCACTGAAGCTTTCTTT. This codes for CASSQVVKGTEAFF.

The rearrangement uses TRBV28 and TRBJ2-3; D is ambiguous. The germline V gene encodes CDR1 MDHEN and CDR2 SYDVKM. This CDR3 contains 16 residues. V was shortened by 1 base and J by 0 bases, with 11 bases between the two germline ends. CDR3 sequence: CASSLSSTHSTDTQYF. The CDR3 nucleotides are TGTGCCAGCAGTTTATCCTCGACACATAGCACAGATACGCAGTATTTT.

The gene calls are TRBV29-1 and TRBJ2-5; 9 bases align to TRBD2. Germline V gene data show CDR1 as SQVTM and CDR2 as ANQGSEA. This CDR3 is built from 13 residues. Losses at the gene ends were 4 bases for V and 4 bases for J; bases not matched to a gene: 4. CDR3 nucleotides: TGCAGCGTTGTGCGGGGGGGGCTAGAGACCCAGTACTTC. Translating gives CSVVRGGLETQYF. Together with reference TRBV29-1 and TRBJ2-5, the CDR3 gives the full variable domain: SAVISQKPSRDICQRGTSLTIQCQVDSQVTMMFWYRQQPGQSLTLIATANQGSEATYESGFVIDKFPISRPNLTFSTLTVSNMSPEDSSIYLCSVVRGGLETQYFGPGTRLLVL.

This clonotype was found a few times. The rearrangement links TRBV30 to TRBJ2-5; TRBD2 aligns across 7 bases. Looked up from germline, CDR1 is GTSNPN and CDR2 is SVGIG (reference sequence). V gave up 3 bases and J gave up 5 bases; unmatched junction bases: 9. The CDR3 covers 14 residues. The CDR3 protein is CAWRPSWGGETQYF. The CDR3 DNA is TGTGCCTGGAGGCCCTCGTGGGGAGGGGAGACCCAGTACTTC.

This clonotype showed up just a few times. V gene TRBV29-1 combines with J gene TRBJ2-1; the match to TRBD2 covers 9 bases. CDR1 and CDR2 from the germline V gene are SQVTM and ANQGSEA. CDR3 length: 15 residues. Trimming cost V 3 bases and J 7 bases; bases outside gene matches: 10. As DNA, the CDR3 is TGCAGCGTTGAGGGCGGGGGGGCCGAAAGAAATGAGCAGTTCTTC. It specifies CSVEGGGAERNEQFF.

At least ten counts were recorded for this clonotype. The rearrangement links TRBV7-2 to TRBJ2-3; D not certain. With 2 bases removed from V and 6 bases from J, the gap between germline ends came to 9 bases. This CDR3 is 13 amino acids long. CDR1 and CDR2 from the germline V gene are SGHTA and FQGNSA. CDR3 bases: TGTGCCAGCAGCTTAACCCCCTGGGATACGCAGTATTTT. Translating it yields CASSLTPWDTQYF.